Each of the 14 T cell receptor beta chains below was sequenced from the same sample in a study of cytomegalovirus exposure and HLA in healthy donors. The primer mix had 60 Vbeta and 13 Jbeta primers. Sequenced by immunoSEQ multiplex PCR; TCRdb stores in-frame clones only, minus some. Among roughly 130,000 clones, about 80% were seen once, and the ten largest hold 2.5% to 3%. The material sequenced was PBMCs. These TCRs come from a man aged 30 to 45 in good health and CMV-seronegative.

The rearrangement links TRBV19 to TRBJ2-3; 8 positions match TRBD1. The germline CDR1 and CDR2 sequences are LNHDA and SQIVND (reference sequence). The CDR3 consists of 14 residues. V trimming: 8 bases; J trimming: 1 base; junction bases outside the gene matches: 5. The CDR3 nucleotides read TGTGCCAGTGAAACGGGACAGGGCACAGATACGCAGTATTTT. Its protein product is CASETGQGTDTQYF.

The chain employs TRBV2 and TRBJ1-1; 7 bases align to TRBD1. Germline loops: CDR1 SNHLY, CDR2 FYNNEI. J was trimmed by 8 bases and V by 6 bases; bases with no gene match: 9. The CDR3 totals 13 residues. The CDR3 DNA sequence: TGTGCCAGCAGGGGAGGACAGGTCCGAGAAGCTTTCTTT. It encodes CASRGGQVREAFF.

The chain links TRBV13 to TRBJ2-7; tentatively, D is TRBD1 (6 bases). From germline, CDR1 is PRHDT and CDR2 FYEKMQ (reference sequence). Trimming took 0 bases from V and 2 from J, leaving 14 bases between them. This CDR3 contains 16 residues. The chain's CDR3 is CASSLGRPGVTYEQYF. Written as DNA, the CDR3 is TGTGCCAGCAGCTTAGGCCGTCCAGGGGTGACCTACGAGCAGTACTTC.

The chain is built from TRBV5-6 and TRBJ2-2; D gene uncertain. Between the trimmed V and J ends, which lost 2 bases and 5 bases, there was a span of 7 bases. The germline CDR1 and CDR2 sequences are SGHDT and YYEEEE. The CDR3 spans 13 residues. Here the CDR3 reads CASSFSQTGELFF. The CDR3 DNA follows: TGTGCCAGCAGCTTTTCCCAAACCGGGGAGCTGTTTTTT.

The chain joins TRBV7-6 to TRBJ1-5; D remains ambiguous. CDR3 length: 13 residues. V was trimmed by 5 bases and J by 3 bases, leaving 8 bases between them. In germline, CDR1 is SGHVS, CDR2 FNYEAQ. CDR3: CASSPEVNQPQHF. The CDR3 DNA reads as TGTGCCAGCAGCCCTGAGGTCAATCAGCCCCAGCATTTT. Full variable domain (rest looked up from reference TRBV7-6 and TRBJ1-5): GAGVSQSPRYKVTKRGQDVALRCDPISGHVSLYWYRQALGQGPEFLTYFNYEAQQDKSGLPNDRFSAERPEGSISTLTIQRTEQRDSAMYRCASSPEVNQPQHFGDGTRLSIL.

The rearrangement uses TRBV19 and TRBJ2-1, with D perhaps TRBD2 (5 bases). Germline V gene lookup returns CDR1 LNHDA and CDR2 SQIVND (reference sequence). Trimming stripped 2 bases from V and 2 bases from J, with 22 bases between. The length of the CDR3 is 19 residues. Here the CDR3 reads CASSINVLPLTGTYNEQFF. The CDR3, as DNA: TGTGCCAGTAGTATAAATGTTCTGCCCCTAACCGGGACCTACAATGAGCAGTTCTTC.

CDR3 loop: CASRTGQSYTDTQYF. The DNA of the CDR3 is TGCGCCAGCAGAACCGGACAAAGCTATACAGATACGCAGTATTTT. The rearrangement uses TRBV5-1 and TRBJ2-3; D is perhaps TRBD1 (5 bases). V gave up 5 bases and J gave up 3 bases, with 16 bases separating them. Germline V gene data show CDR1 as SGHRS and CDR2 as YFSETQ. The CDR3 runs to 15 residues.

The sample holds a few counts of this clone. The chain has TRBV7-8 and TRBJ2-2; 7 bases align to TRBD2. CDR1 SGHVS and CDR2 FQNEAQ come from the germline V gene. The CDR3 has 17 residues. The ends lost 5 bases at V and 5 bases at J; junction bases unmatched: 14. In DNA, the CDR3 is TGTGCCAGCAGCCCGCGAGAGGGCGGGAGTCGAACCGGGGAGCTGTTTTTT. Translating gives CASSPREGGSRTGELFF.

The chain is built from TRBV6-1 and TRBJ1-3; no firm D call. V lost 1 base, J lost 0 bases, and 7 bases lay in between. Germline V lookup: CDR1 MNHNS, CDR2 SASEGT. This CDR3 region has 15 residues. The CDR3 loop is CASSEGSHSGNTIYF. Written as DNA, the CDR3 is TGTGCCAGCAGTGAAGGCAGTCACTCTGGAAACACCATATATTTT.

The genes are TRBV28 and TRBJ1-2; D might be TRBD1 (6 bases). Germline V lookup: CDR1 MDHEN, CDR2 SYDVKM. Trimming pared 2 bases from V and 0 bases from J, leaving 13 bases between. The CDR3 totals 16 residues. The CDR3 DNA sequence: TGTGCCAGCAGTTTACCCCCATGGACAGCTAACTATGGCTACACCTTC. Amino acid sequence: CASSLPPWTANYGYTF.

The genes are TRBV27 and TRBJ2-7; TRBD2 aligns across 9 bases. The CDR3 loop spans 16 amino acids. The germline CDR1 and CDR2 sequences are MNHEY and SMNVEV (reference sequence). V was pared by 4 bases and J by 3 bases, with 10 bases of the junction left unmatched. CDR3 sequence reads: CASSSLAGELYYEQYF. The DNA of the CDR3 is TGTGCCAGCAGTTCACTAGCGGGCGAACTTTACTACGAGCAGTACTTC.

The chain uses TRBV4-1 and TRBJ2-2; 8 positions agree with TRBD1. V shed 5 bases, J shed 5 bases, and the junction held 7 bases outside the gene matches. The CDR3 length is 15 residues. Per germline, CDR1 MGHRA and CDR2 YSYEKL. DNA of the CDR3: TGCGCCAGCAGCTGGGGACAGGCCAAAACCGGGGAGCTGTTTTTT. Protein product: CASSWGQAKTGELFF.

The chain recombines TRBV19 with TRBJ2-1; 7 bases match TRBD1. CDR1 LNHDA and CDR2 SQIVND come from the germline V gene (reference sequence). The CDR3 spans 18 residues. V was clipped by 5 bases and J by 8 bases; unmatched bases: 21. The CDR3 loop reads CASSDGVRGGRGVDEQFF. The CDR3, as DNA: TGTGCCAGTAGTGATGGGGTGCGAGGGGGCCGAGGTGTAGATGAGCAGTTCTTC.

The CDR3 DNA is TGCGCCAGCAGCCCGGGACAGCGGTCCTACGAGCAGTACTTC. Translated, it gives CASSPGQRSYEQYF. The rearrangement uses TRBV4-3 and TRBJ2-5, with 7 bases identical to TRBD1. The J call could be wrong; TRBJ2-7 is a better fit for the DNA end. Germline-derived CDR1 and CDR2 are LGHNA and YSLEER. This CDR3 comprises 14 residues.